This T cell receptor beta chain emerged from a study of molecular identifiers for immune sequencing clone quantification (dated by TCRdb to 2017 to 2018). In terms of the full investigation: In a replicate experiment, RNA from 20,000 or 100,000 naive CD8 T cells was split into five aliquots, four of which were sequenced. This methods study benchmarked molecular-identifier clustering-based TCR repertoire sequencing (MIDCIRS) and TCR RNA copy counting, using CD8 T cells to do so.

The germline V gene yields SGHDT for CDR1 and YYEEEE for CDR2. The CDR3 contains 12 residues, cysteine and phenylalanine counted. The kept DNA is CDR3 alone, 36 bases in frame from the first base. Relative to germline, V is 0 bases shorter and J is 9 bases shorter, with 4 bases between their ends. Results the study describes overall, beyond this receptor: Modeling indicated about 3 TCR RNA copies recovered per cell, compared with around 10 by digital PCR, which implies a capture efficiency of approximately 30%. In CMV-specific effector cells, clones with more than 20 RNA copies accounted for over 97% of molecules, whereas in naive cells such clones accounted for under 1%. When barcode sub-clustering was left out, chimeric consensus sequences inflated TCR diversity, with chimeras reaching as high as 47%. Spiked-in Jurkat TCR RNA equivalent to a single cell was reported to be detectable even among over 800,000 naive CD8 T cells. The naive libraries included spiked-in Jurkat TCR RNA (roughly nine copies' worth), and this RNA is not part of the donor repertoire. Highly expanded clone sizes could be underestimated because identical TCR molecules may share a barcode.

Preparation of the library involved PCR. The instrument given in TCRdb is NextSeq 500. Bulk TCR libraries were prepared as previously described, using TCR primers listed in Table S5. Purification of total RNA was performed with the Qiagen AllPrep DNA/RNA kit. Reads from multiple sequencing runs of the same library were pooled before analysis. As for how the authors treated the data: Only reads with exact TCR constant sequence were kept, trimmed to 150 nt, and grouped by their 12-nt molecular barcodes. Reads within each barcode group were sub-clustered using a 15% Levenshtein threshold, and quality-weighted consensus sequences were constructed for each RNA molecule. Non-functional sequences were discarded, and so were lower-count sequences lying one edit away from another sequence. Based on a fit of two negative binomial distributions, barcode sub-clusters having less than 20% of the maximum read count were discarded. The public sequencing data were trimmed at Q25 with fastp and processed into clonotypes with MiXCR by TCRdb, which kept only in-frame beta chains. Rows are combined by CDR3 protein, so each entry shows the most common genes and DNA. TCRdb, rather than the study authors, made the V and J calls. This sample holds roughly 630,000 distinct CDR3 sequences; about 25% were observed only once. In total, the top ten clones hold about 0.81% of the sample.

This clonotype was seen repeatedly, ten times or more. No antigen is known for it. No base-level quality is on record; no much larger clone is a single base apart. Libraries of naive CD8 T cells were generated from roughly 20,000 to 1,000,000 sorted cells, with 10%, 30% or 50% of the purified RNA used. Naive CD8 T cells were FACS-sorted as CD8+CD4-CCR7+CD45RA+ on a BD FACSAria II into RLT Plus buffer. Detection sensitivity was tested by spiking Jurkat RNA equal to approximately 9 TCR copies' worth into samples containing about 20,000-1,100,000 naive CD8 T cells. CD8 T cells were enriched using RosetteSep CD8+ T Cell Enrichment Cocktail and Ficoll-Paque, and the enriched cells then underwent ACK red cell lysis.

This receptor chain uses TRBV5-6 and TRBJ2-6; a confident D gene designation cannot be given. Material: naive CD8+ T cells from blood, with Jurkat cell RNA spiked in. In the paper's terms, the cell subset or site label means: FACS-sorted CD8+CD4-CCR7+CD45RA+ naive T cells. This receptor was obtained from a human donor in good health. Some libraries in this study had Jurkat cell RNA spiked in. CDR3 reads: CASSLGVNVLTF. The nucleotide sequence is TGTGCCAGCAGCTTGGGCGTCAACGTCCTGACTTTC.